Following are 9 T cell receptor beta chains from one sample sequenced in a study of blood T cell repertoires in COVID-19. Produced via immunoSEQ multiplex PCR; TCRdb's table is partial and in-frame only. The repertoire has approximately 300,000 clones, approximately 87% of them found once; the top ten carry under 5.5%. The sequencing sample was made of PBMCs or T cells enriched from blood (not recorded which). The origin of the receptors is a woman aged 30 to 39 who had recovered from COVID-19.

This sequence joins TRBV29-1 and TRBJ1-1; no reliable D call. With 3 bases removed from V and 1 base from J, the gap between germline ends came to 9 bases. Per the germline V gene, CDR1 is SQVTM and CDR2 is ANQGSEA. The CDR3 contains 13 residues. CDR3 coding DNA: TGCAGCGTTGAGAGGCAGCAGAACACTGAAGCTTTCTTT. Encoded protein: CSVERQQNTEAFF.

The CDR3 region is CASSPRPGVDTDTQYF. The CDR3 nucleotides read TGTGCCAGTAGTCCCCGCCCAGGGGTGGACACAGATACGCAGTATTTT. The chain uses TRBV19 and TRBJ2-3, with a weak D call TRBD1 (6 bases). Trimming shortened V by 5 bases and J by 2 bases, and 17 bases separated the two germline ends. This CDR3 has 16 residues. Germline assignment: CDR1 LNHDA and CDR2 SQIVND (reference sequence).

The rearrangement joins TRBV7-8 to TRBJ2-5, with D perhaps matching TRBD1 (5 bases). V lost 1 base to trimming and J lost 2 bases, with 11 bases between them. Germline CDR1 is SGHVS and CDR2 is FQNEAQ. The CDR3 contains 15 residues. CDR3: CASSLVGASQETQYF. CDR3 DNA: TGTGCCAGCAGCTTAGTAGGGGCGTCTCAAGAGACCCAGTACTTC.

The V gene is TRBV7-3, the J gene TRBJ1-1; D may be TRBD1 (6 bases). The CDR3 totals 13 residues. V was trimmed by 3 bases and J by 7 bases, leaving 12 bases between them. Germline V gene sequence: CDR1 SGHTA, CDR2 FQGTGA. The CDR3 loop is CASSLTGFGEAFF. As DNA, the CDR3 is TGTGCCAGCAGCTTGACAGGTTTTGGTGAAGCTTTCTTT.

J is TRBJ2-3 and V is TRBV7-9; weak D call: TRBD1 (5 bases). Between the trimmed V and J ends, which lost 1 base and 2 bases, there was a span of 13 bases. Germline CDR1 reads SEHNR; CDR2 reads FQNEAQ (reference sequence). The CDR3 length is 16 residues. CDR3 protein: CASSLEWQGNTDTQYF. CDR3 coding DNA: TGTGCCAGCAGCTTAGAGTGGCAGGGAAACACAGATACGCAGTATTTT.

The chain is built from TRBV7-2 and TRBJ1-2; D gene ambiguous. The CDR3 sequence is 14 residues long. Per the germline V gene, CDR1 is SGHTA and CDR2 is FQGNSA. Trimming took 1 base from V and 7 from J, leaving 13 bases between them. The CDR3 loop is CASSLESGFGGYTF. The DNA of the CDR3 is TGTGCCAGCAGCTTAGAGTCCGGGTTTGGTGGCTACACCTTC.

V is TRBV7-2 and J is TRBJ2-5; 7 nucleotides align to TRBD2. The V gene's germline CDR1 is SGHTA and CDR2 FQGNSA. The ends lost 0 bases at V and 2 bases at J; junction bases unmatched: 6. The CDR3 has 16 residues. The CDR3: CASSLALAAVQETQYF. The CDR3 DNA follows: TGTGCCAGCAGCTTAGCGCTAGCGGCGGTTCAAGAGACCCAGTACTTC.

Remarks on this clone: The sample holds other DNA sequences that translate to the same CDR3. This chain links TRBV20-1 with TRBJ2-7; D gene uncertain. The CDR3 loop spans 11 amino acids. Germline V gene lookup returns CDR1 DFQATT and CDR2 SNEGSKA (reference sequence). V was clipped by 0 bases and J by 3 bases, with 3 bases between them. The CDR3 DNA reads as TGCAGTGCTAGAGACAGCTACGAGCAGTACTTC. It is translated as CSARDSYEQYF.

The V and J genes are TRBV12-3 or TRBV12-4 and TRBJ1-2; 7 nucleotides align to TRBD1. The trim removed 3 bases at V and 6 bases at J, leaving 4 bases unmatched. The CDR3 has 13 amino acids. The CDR3 is CASSFSQGDGYTF. CDR3 coding DNA: TGTGCCAGCAGTTTCTCCCAGGGGGATGGCTACACCTTC.